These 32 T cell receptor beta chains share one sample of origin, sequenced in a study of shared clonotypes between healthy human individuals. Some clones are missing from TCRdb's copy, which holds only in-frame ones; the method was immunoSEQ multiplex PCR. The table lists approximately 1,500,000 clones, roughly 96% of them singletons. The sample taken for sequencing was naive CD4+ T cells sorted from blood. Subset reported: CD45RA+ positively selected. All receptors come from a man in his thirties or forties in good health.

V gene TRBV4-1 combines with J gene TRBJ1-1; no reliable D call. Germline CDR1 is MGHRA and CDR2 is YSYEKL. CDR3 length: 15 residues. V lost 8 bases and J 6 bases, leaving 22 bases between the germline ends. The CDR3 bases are TGCGCCAGCTCCGGGAAGGCAGCTCGTGCCTCTGAAGCTTTCTTT. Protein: CASSGKAARASEAFF.

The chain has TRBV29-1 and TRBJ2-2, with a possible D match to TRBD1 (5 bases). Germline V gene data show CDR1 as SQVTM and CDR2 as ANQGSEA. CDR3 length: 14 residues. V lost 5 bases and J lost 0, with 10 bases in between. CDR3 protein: CSVRQTTNTGELFF. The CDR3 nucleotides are TGCAGCGTTCGACAGACAACGAACACCGGGGAGCTGTTTTTT.

The CDR3 DNA is TGTGCCAGCAGCTCGACTTTGATGGTAGTACAATACAATGAGCAGTTCTTC. Translation: CASSSTLMVVQYNEQFF. The chain links TRBV7-7 to TRBJ2-1; no clear D. V was cut by 4 bases and J by 4 bases, with 20 bases left in between. Looked up from germline, CDR1 is SSHAT and CDR2 is FNYEAQ (reference sequence). The CDR3 contains 17 residues.

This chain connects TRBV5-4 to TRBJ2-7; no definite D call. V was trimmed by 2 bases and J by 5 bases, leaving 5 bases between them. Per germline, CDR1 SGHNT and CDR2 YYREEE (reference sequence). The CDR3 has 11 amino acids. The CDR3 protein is CASSFGDEQYF. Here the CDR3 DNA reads TGTGCCAGCAGCTTTGGGGACGAGCAGTACTTC.

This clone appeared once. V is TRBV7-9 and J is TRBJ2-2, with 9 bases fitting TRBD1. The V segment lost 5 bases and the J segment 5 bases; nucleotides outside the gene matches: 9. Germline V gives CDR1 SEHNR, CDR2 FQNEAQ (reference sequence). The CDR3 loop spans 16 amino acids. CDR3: CASSETGDRVTGELFF. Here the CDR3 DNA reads TGTGCCAGCAGCGAAACGGGGGACAGGGTGACCGGGGAGCTGTTTTTT.

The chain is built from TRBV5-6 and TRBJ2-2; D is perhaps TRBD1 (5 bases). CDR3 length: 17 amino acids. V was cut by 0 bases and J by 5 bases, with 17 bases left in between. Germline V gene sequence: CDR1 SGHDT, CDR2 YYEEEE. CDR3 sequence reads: CASSLALRRVGTGELFF. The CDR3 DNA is TGTGCCAGCAGCTTGGCTTTACGCAGGGTGGGGACCGGGGAGCTGTTTTTT.

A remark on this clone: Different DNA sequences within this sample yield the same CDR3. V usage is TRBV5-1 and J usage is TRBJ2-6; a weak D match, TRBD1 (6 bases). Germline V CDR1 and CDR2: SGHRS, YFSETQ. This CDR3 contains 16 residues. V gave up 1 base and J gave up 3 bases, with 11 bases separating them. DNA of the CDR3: TGCGCCAGCAGCTTGCTACAGGGAAGTGGGGCCAACGTCCTGACTTTC. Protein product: CASSLLQGSGANVLTF.

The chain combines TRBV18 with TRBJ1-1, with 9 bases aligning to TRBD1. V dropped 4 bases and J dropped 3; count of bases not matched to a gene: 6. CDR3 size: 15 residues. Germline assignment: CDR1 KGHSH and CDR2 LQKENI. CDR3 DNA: TGTGCCAGCTCACGGGGGACAGGGAGGTACACTGAAGCTTTCTTT. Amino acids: CASSRGTGRYTEAFF.

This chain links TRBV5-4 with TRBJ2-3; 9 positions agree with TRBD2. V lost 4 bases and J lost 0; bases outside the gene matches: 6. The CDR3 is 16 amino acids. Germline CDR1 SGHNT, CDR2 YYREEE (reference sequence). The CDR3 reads CASSTAGTSSTDTQYF. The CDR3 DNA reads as TGTGCCAGCAGCACCGCCGGGACTAGCAGCACAGATACGCAGTATTTT.

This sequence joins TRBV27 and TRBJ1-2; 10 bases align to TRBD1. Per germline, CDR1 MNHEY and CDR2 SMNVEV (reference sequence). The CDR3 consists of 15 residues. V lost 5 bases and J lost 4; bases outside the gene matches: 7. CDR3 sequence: CASSLRDRGGYGYTF. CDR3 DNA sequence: TGTGCCAGCAGTCTCCGGGACAGGGGTGGCTATGGCTACACCTTC.

The CDR3 DNA is TGTGCCAGCTCCCGCCTAGAAGGTAGCACCGGGGAGCTGTTTTTT. Amino acids: CASSRLEGSTGELFF. The V and J genes are TRBV18 and TRBJ2-2; no clear D. The CDR3 has 15 residues. V was cut by 6 bases and J by 4 bases, with 15 bases left in between. CDR1 and CDR2 from the germline V gene are KGHSH and LQKENI. The whole variable domain, filled in from reference TRBV18 and TRBJ2-2, reads NAGVMQNPRHLVRRRGQEARLRCSPMKGHSHVYWYRQLPEEGLKFMVYLQKENIIDESGMPKERFSAEFPKEGPSILRIQQVVRGDSAAYFCASSRLEGSTGELFFGEGSRLTVL.

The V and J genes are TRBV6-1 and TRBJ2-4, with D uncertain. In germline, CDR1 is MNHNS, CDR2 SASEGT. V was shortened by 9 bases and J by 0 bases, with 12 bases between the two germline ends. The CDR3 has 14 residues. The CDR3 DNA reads TGTGCCAGTTACGACCACGGAGCCAAAAACATTCAGTACTTC. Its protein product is CASYDHGAKNIQYF.

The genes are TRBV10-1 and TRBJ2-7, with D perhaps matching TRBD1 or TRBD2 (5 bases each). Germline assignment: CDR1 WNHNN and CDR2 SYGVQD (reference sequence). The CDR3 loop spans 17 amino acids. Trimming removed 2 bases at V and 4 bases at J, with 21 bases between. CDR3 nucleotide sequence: TGCGCCAGCAGTGAGGGATCCGGGACCTCATTTTTTTACGAGCAGTACTTC. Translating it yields CASSEGSGTSFFYEQYF.

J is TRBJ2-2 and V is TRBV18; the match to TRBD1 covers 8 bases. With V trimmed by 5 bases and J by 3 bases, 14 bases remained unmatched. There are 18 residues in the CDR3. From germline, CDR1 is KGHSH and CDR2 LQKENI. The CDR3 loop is CASSKDGSRGRDTGELFF. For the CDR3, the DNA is TGTGCCAGCTCAAAGGATGGGTCCAGGGGGCGAGACACCGGGGAGCTGTTTTTT.

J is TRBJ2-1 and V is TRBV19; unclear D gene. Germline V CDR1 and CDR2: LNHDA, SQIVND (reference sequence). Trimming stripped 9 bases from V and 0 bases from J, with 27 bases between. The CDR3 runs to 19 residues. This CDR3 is CASLRGGSPYSSSYNEQFF. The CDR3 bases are TGTGCCAGCCTACGAGGCGGATCACCGTACTCAAGCTCCTACAATGAGCAGTTCTTC.

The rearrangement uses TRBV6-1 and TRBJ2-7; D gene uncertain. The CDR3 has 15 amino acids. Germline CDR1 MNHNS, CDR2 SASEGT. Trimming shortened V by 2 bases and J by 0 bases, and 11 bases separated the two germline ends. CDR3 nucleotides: TGTGCCAGCAGTGAATATCAACGGAGCTCCTACGAGCAGTACTTC. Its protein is CASSEYQRSSYEQYF.

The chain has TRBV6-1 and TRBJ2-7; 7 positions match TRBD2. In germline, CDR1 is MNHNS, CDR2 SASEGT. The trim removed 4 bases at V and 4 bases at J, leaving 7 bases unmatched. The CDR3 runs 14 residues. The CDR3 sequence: CASSVKAGAYEQYF. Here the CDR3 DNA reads TGTGCCAGCAGTGTGAAGGCGGGAGCTTACGAGCAGTACTTC.

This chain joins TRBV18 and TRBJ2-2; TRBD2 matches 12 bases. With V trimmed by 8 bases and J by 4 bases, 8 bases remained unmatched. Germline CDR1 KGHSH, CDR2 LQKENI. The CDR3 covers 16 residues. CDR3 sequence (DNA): TGTGCCAGCCAAGGAGGACTAGCGGGAAGCACCGGGGAGCTGTTTTTT. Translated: CASQGGLAGSTGELFF.

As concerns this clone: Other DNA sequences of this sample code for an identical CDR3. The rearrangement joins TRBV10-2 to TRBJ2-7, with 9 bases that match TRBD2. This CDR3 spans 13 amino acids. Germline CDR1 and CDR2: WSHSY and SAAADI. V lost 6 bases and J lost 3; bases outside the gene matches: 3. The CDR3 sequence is CASRVREGYEQYF. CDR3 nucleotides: TGCGCCAGCAGAGTGCGGGAGGGCTACGAGCAGTACTTC.

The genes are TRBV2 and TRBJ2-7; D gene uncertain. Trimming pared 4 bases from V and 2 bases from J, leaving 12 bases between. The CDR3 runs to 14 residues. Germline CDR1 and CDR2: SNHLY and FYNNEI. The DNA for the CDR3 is TGTGCCAGCAGTGGGCGGTCAAGTACCTACGAGCAGTACTTC. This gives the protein CASSGRSSTYEQYF. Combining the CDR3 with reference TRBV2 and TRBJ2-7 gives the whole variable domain EPEVTQTPSHQVTQMGQEVILRCVPISNHLYFYWYRQILGQKVEFLVSFYNNEISEKSEIFDDQFSVERPDGSNFTLKIRSTKLEDSAMYFCASSGRSSTYEQYFGPGTRLTVT.

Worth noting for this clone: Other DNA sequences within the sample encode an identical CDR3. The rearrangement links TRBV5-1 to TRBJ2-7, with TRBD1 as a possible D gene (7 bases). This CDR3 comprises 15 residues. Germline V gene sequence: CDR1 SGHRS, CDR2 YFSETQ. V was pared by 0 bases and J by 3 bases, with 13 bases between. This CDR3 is CASSLGQGGSYEQYF. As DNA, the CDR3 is TGCGCCAGCAGCTTGGGACAGGGAGGAAGCTACGAGCAGTACTTC.

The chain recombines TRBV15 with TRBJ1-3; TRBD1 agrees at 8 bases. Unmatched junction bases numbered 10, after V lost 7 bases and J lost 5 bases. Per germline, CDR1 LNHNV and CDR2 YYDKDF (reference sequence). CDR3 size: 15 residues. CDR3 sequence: CATTMDREWRNTIYF. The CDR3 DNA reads TGTGCCACCACAATGGACAGGGAATGGCGAAACACCATATATTTT.

The CDR3 sequence is CASSLDLRDTQYF. CDR3 sequence (DNA): TGCGCCAGCAGCTTAGATCTGCGCGATACGCAGTATTTT. The chain carries TRBV5-1 and TRBJ2-3; D not resolved. The ends were cut back, 2 bases at V and 6 bases at J, with 10 bases in the middle. Germline V gene sequence: CDR1 SGHRS, CDR2 YFSETQ. The CDR3 contains 13 residues.

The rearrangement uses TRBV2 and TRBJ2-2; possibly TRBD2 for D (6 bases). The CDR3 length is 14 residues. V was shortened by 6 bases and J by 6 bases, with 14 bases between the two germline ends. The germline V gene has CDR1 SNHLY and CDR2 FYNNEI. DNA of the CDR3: TGTGCCAGCAGCCCCTCGGGGGTGTCCGGGGAGCTGTTTTTT. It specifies CASSPSGVSGELFF. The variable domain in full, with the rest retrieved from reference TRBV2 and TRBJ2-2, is EPEVTQTPSHQVTQMGQEVILRCVPISNHLYFYWYRQILGQKVEFLVSFYNNEISEKSEIFDDQFSVERPDGSNFTLKIRSTKLEDSAMYFCASSPSGVSGELFFGEGSRLTVL.

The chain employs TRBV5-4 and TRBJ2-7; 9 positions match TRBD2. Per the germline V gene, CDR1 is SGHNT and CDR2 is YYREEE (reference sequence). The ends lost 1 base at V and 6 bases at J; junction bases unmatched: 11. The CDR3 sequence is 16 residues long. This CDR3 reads CASSLRAGGLSAEQYF. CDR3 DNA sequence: TGTGCCAGCAGCTTGAGGGCGGGAGGGCTTTCTGCCGAGCAGTACTTC.

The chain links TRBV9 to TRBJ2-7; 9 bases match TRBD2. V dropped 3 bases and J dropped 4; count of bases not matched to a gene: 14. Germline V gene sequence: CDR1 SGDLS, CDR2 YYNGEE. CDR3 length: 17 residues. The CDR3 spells CASSAGGTAGGRYEQYF. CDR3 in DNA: TGTGCCAGCAGCGCGGGGGGGACGGCGGGAGGGCGGTACGAGCAGTACTTC.

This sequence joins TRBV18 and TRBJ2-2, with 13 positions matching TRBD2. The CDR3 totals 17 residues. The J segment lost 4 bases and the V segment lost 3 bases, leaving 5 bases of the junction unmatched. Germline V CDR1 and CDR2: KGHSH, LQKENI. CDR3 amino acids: CASSPGTSGMSTGELFF. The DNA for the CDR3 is TGTGCCAGCTCACCTGGGACTAGCGGGATGAGCACCGGGGAGCTGTTTTTT.

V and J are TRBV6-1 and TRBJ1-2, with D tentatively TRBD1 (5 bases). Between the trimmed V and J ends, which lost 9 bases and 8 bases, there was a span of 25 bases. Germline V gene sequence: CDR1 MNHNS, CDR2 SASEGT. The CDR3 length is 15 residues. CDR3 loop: CASSIKGKIRGGYTF. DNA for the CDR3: TGTGCCAGTTCGATTAAAGGGAAAATAAGGGGAGGCTACACCTTC.

This chain's CDR3 is CASSETGGAPGETQYF. CDR3 DNA sequence: TGCGCCAGCAGTGAGACAGGGGGCGCGCCTGGGGAGACCCAGTACTTC. V is TRBV10-1 and J is TRBJ2-5; 9 nucleotides match TRBD1. The CDR3 is 16 amino acids. The germline V gene encodes CDR1 WNHNN and CDR2 SYGVQD (reference sequence). Trimming cost V 2 bases and J 5 bases; bases outside gene matches: 9.

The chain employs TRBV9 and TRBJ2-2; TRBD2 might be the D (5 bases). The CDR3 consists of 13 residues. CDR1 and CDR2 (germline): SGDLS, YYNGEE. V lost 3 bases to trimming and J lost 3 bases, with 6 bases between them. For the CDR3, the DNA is TGTGCCAGCAGCGAGAGGGACACCGGGGAGCTGTTTTTT. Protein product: CASSERDTGELFF. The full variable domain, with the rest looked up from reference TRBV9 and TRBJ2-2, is DSGVTQTPKHLITATGQRVTLRCSPRSGDLSVYWYQQSLDQGLQFLIQYYNGEERAKGNILERFSAQQFPDLHSELNLSSLELGDSALYFCASSERDTGELFFGEGSRLTVL.

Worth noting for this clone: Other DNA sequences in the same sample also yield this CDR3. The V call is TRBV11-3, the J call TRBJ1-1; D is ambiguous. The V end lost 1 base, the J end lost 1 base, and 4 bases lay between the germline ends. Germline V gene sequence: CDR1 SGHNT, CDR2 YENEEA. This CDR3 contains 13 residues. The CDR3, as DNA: TGTGCCAGCAGCTTAGGTCCGAACACTGAAGCTTTCTTT. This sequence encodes CASSLGPNTEAFF.

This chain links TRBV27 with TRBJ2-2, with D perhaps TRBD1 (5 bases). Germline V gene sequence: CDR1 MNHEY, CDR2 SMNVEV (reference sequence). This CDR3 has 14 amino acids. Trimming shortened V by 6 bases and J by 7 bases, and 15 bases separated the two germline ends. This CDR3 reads CASRFIGAGGELFF. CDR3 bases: TGTGCCAGCAGGTTTATAGGGGCTGGCGGGGAGCTGTTTTTT.